A selection of T cell receptor beta chains follows, all from one sample in a study of tumor-infiltrating lymphocytes in primary liver carcinoma. TCRdb reanalysed the multiplex PCR reads using MiXCR and keeps one entry per CDR3 protein. The sample shows 150,000 to 200,000 distinct CDR3 sequences, 65% of them seen only once. What was sequenced was peripheral blood. These receptors originate from a woman in her sixties with primary liver carcinoma and hepatitis B virus infection. Each CDR3 is given with its conserved first and last residue. The D gene is left open where the match is weak. Expanded clones are given a class, and other clones once, few, many or no size at all.

>TRBV5-1|15|NA|NA|TRBJ2-3
CASRPGGAAGDTQYF
TGCGCCAGCAGACCCGGAGGGGCCGCCGGGGATACGCAGTATTTT
>TRBV5-4|17|NA|NA|TRBJ2-5
CASMRAATSAGGETQYF
TGTGCCAGCATGAGGGCAGCGACTAGCGCAGGGGGAGAGACCCAGTACTTC
>TRBV4-2|13|many|NA|TRBJ2-7
CASSQEYSYEQYF
TGTGCCAGCAGCCAAGAATACTCCTACGAGCAGTACTTC
>TRBV12-3/TRBV12-4|14|NA|NA|TRBJ2-1
CSSSSAGPSNEQFF
TGTTCCAGCAGTTCAGCCGGGCCTAGTAATGAGCAGTTCTTC
>TRBV11-2|14|NA|NA|TRBJ2-1
CAISFARSSNEQLF
TGTGCCATCAGCTTTGCGCGTAGCTCCAATGAGCAGCTCTTC
>TRBV11-3|17|many|TRBD2|TRBJ2-7
CASSLALGSSGSYEQYF
TGTGCCAGCAGCTTAGCTTTGGGATCTAGCGGGAGCTACGAGCAGTACTTC
>TRBV11-2|15|NA|NA|TRBJ2-1
CASSLGAPYYIEQFF
TGTGCCAGCAGCTTAGGGGCGCCTTATTACATTGAGCAATTCTTC
>TRBV5-1|15|few|TRBD2|TRBJ2-1
CASSLRGDSYNEQFF
TGCGCCAGCAGCTTGCGGGGGGACTCCTACAATGAGCAGTTCTTC
>TRBV11-2|13|NA|NA|TRBJ2-3
CASSLERTDAQYF
TGTGCCAGCAGCTTGGAAAGGACAGATGCGCAGTATTTT
>TRBV12-3/TRBV12-4|12|few|NA|TRBJ2-1
CASSSRSREGVF
TGTGCCAGCAGTTCCCGGAGCAGGGAGGGGGTCTTC
>TRBV14|13|many|NA|TRBJ2-3
CASSRTLADTQYF
TGTGCCAGCAGCCGAACCCTCGCAGATACGCAGTATTTT
>TRBV6-5|15|many|TRBD2|TRBJ2-7
CASSQRGYGGYEQYF
TGTGCCAGCAGCCAGCGGGGGTACGGGGGCTACGAGCAGTACTTC
>TRBV29-1|17|NA|TRBD1|TRBJ2-3
CSVEVGGSGGSTDTQYF
TGCAGCGTTGAAGTTGGGGGGTCAGGGGGCAGCACAGATACGCAGTATTTT
>TRBV11-3|12|NA|NA|TRBJ1-1
CVSRGGNTEAFF
TGTGTCAGCAGGGGAGGGAACACTGAAGCTTTCTTT
>TRBV5-1|15|NA|TRBD1|TRBJ2-1
CASSIPQGADNEQFF
TGCGCCAGCAGCATCCCACAGGGGGCAGACAATGAGCAGTTCTTC
>TRBV11-2|12|NA|NA|TRBJ1-1
CASSLDHTGAFF
TGTGCCAGCAGCTTAGATCACACCGGGGCTTTCTTT
>TRBV11-1|15|few|TRBD1|TRBJ2-3
CASSWGQGGTDTQYF
TGTGCCAGCAGCTGGGGACAGGGGGGTACAGATACGCAGTACTTT
>TRBV10-3|18|NA|NA|TRBJ2-7
CAISESVQPVRRAYEQYF
TGTGCCATCAGTGAGTCGGTCCAGCCGGTCCGTAGAGCCTACGAGCAGTACTTC
>TRBV6-1|15|NA|TRBD1|TRBJ2-7
CASRAQGQGDYEQYF
TGTGCCAGCAGGGCTCAGGGACAGGGTGACTACGAGCAATACTTC
>TRBV5-1|16|NA|NA|TRBJ1-1
CASSHGTVKLNTEAFF
TGCGCCAGCAGCCATGGGACCGTGAAGTTGAACACTGAAGCTTTCTTT
>TRBV2|16|NA|NA|TRBJ2-3
CASRLRNIQGTDTHYF
TGTGCCAGCAGACTCAGAAATATCCAGGGCACAGATACGCACTATTTT
>TRBV10-1|17|many|TRBD2|TRBJ2-3
CASSESASGSRRDTQYF
TGCGCCAGCAGTGAATCGGCTAGCGGGAGCCGGAGAGATACGCAGTATTTT
>TRBV11-2|13|NA|NA|TRBJ2-7
CASRFSVQDEQYF
TGTGCCAGCCGCTTCAGTGTTCAGGACGAGCAGTACTTC
>TRBV12-3/TRBV12-4|14|NA|NA|TRBJ2-2
CVSRLGQLTGEMFF
TGTGTCAGCAGGTTAGGGCAGCTGACCGGGGAGATGTTTTTT
>TRBV4-1|16|NA|NA|TRBJ1-6
CASSQPGRGGNSPLHF
TGCGCCAGCAGCCAACCGGGACGAGGTGGAAATTCACCCCTCCACTTT
>TRBV4-1|18|NA|NA|TRBJ2-5
CASSQDRLAGNKGETQYF
TGCGCCAGCAGCCAAGATCGGCTGGCGGGAAATAAAGGGGAGACCCAGTACTTC
>TRBV6-5|13|many|NA|TRBJ2-7
CASNPLGNYEQYF
TGTGCCAGCAATCCTTTGGGGAACTACGAGCAGTACTTC
>TRBV6-2/TRBV6-3|11|many|NA|TRBJ2-1
CASSRNNEQFF
TGTGCCAGCAGCCGCAACAATGAGCAGTTCTTC
>TRBV5-1|14|NA|NA|TRBJ2-7
CANSFPGVNYEQYF
TGCGCCAACAGCTTCCCGGGGGTGAACTACGAGCAGTACTTC
>TRBV11-2|13|NA|NA|TRBJ2-7
CVSRNRGRYEQYF
TGTGTCAGCAGAAACCGAGGCCGTTACGAGCAGTACTTC
>TRBV11-2|11|NA|TRBD2|TRBJ2-2
CASSPSGDLFF
TGTGCCAGCAGCCCTAGCGGGGATTTGTTTTTT
>TRBV28|13|NA|NA|TRBJ2-7
CASSLFSAREQYF
TGTGCCAGCAGTTTATTTAGCGCCCGCGAGCAGTACTTC
>TRBV5-1|15|NA|NA|TRBJ2-7
CASSLALAVTYEQYF
TGCGCCAGCAGCTTGGCCTTGGCGGTGACCTACGAGCAGTACTTC
>TRBV11-2|13|NA|NA|TRBJ2-7
CASILTRGNEQYF
TGTGCCAGCATCCTCACGAGGGGCAATGAGCAGTACTTC
>TRBV7-8|14|NA|TRBD1|TRBJ1-5
CPSSWTGGNQPQHF
TGTCCCAGCAGCTGGACAGGGGGGAATCAGCCCCAGCATTTT
>TRBV29-1|16|NA|NA|TRBJ2-1
CSVEETTSYSHNEQFF
TGCAGCGTTGAAGAGACGACTAGTTACTCCCACAATGAGCAGTTCTTC
>TRBV6-5|18|many|TRBD1|TRBJ1-1
CASSPIRTGWDLGTEAFF
TGTGCCAGCAGTCCTATCCGGACAGGGTGGGATCTGGGCACTGAAGCTTTCTTT
>TRBV29-1|14|NA|NA|TRBJ2-7
CNVSTGGPSYEQYF
TGCAACGTTTCAACAGGAGGCCCCTCCTACGAGCAGTACTTC
>TRBV11-2|12|NA|NA|TRBJ2-5
CASSSDGRTQYF
TGTGCTAGCAGCTCAGATGGGCGGACCCAGTACTTC
>TRBV5-6|14|NA|NA|TRBJ1-2
CASSTPINLAGYTF
TGTGCCAGCAGCACACCCATTAACTTAGCTGGCTACACCTTC
>TRBV29-1|15|many|TRBD1|TRBJ2-1
CSVVRLGTVVDEQFF
TGCAGCGTTGTGCGTTTGGGGACAGTTGTTGATGAGCAGTTCTTC
>TRBV28|14|NA|TRBD2|TRBJ2-3
CANSPSGSTDTQYF
TGTGCCAACAGTCCTAGCGGGAGCACAGATACGCAGTATTTT
>TRBV10-3|15|NA|TRBD1|TRBJ2-7
CAISESGGQVYEQYF
TGTGCCATCAGTGAGTCTGGAGGACAGGTCTACGAGCAGTACTTC
>TRBV6-6|14|few|TRBD2|TRBJ2-1
CASRSGSRSNEQFF
TGTGCCAGCAGGAGCGGGAGTAGAAGCAATGAGCAGTTCTTC
>TRBV12-3/TRBV12-4|15|many|NA|TRBJ2-2
CASTQGFRGTGELFF
TGTGCCAGCACCCAGGGTTTTCGGGGCACCGGGGAGCTGTTTTTT
>TRBV28|16|few|TRBD2|TRBJ2-1
CASSLPGAGGPNEQFF
TGTGCCAGCAGTCTGCCGGGGGCGGGAGGGCCCAATGAGCAGTTCTTC
>TRBV4-2|15|many|NA|TRBJ2-5
CASSQGDHLVETQYF
TGTGCCAGCAGCCAAGGGGACCACCTCGTGGAGACCCAGTACTTC
>TRBV11-2|14|once|NA|TRBJ2-5
CANSHLAQQETHYF
TGTGCCAACAGCCATCTAGCGCAGCAAGAGACCCACTACTTC
>TRBV11-1|13|NA|TRBD1|TRBJ2-7
CACNLDRGREQYF
TGTGCCTGCAACTTGGACAGGGGAAGGGAGCAGTACTTC
>TRBV7-9|17|NA|NA|TRBJ2-3
CASSPRRFPFVGDTQYF
TGTGCCAGCAGCCCGCGCCGTTTCCCGTTCGTGGGAGATACGCAGTATTTT
>TRBV4-1|16|NA|NA|TRBJ1-1
CASSQPLGGGGTEAFF
TGCGCCAGCAGCCAACCCCTGGGTGGGGGAGGCACTGAAGCTTTCTTT
>TRBV14|14|NA|TRBD1|TRBJ1-2
CVSSPGQGAAGYTF
TGTGTCAGCAGCCCGGGACAGGGGGCAGCAGGCTACACCTTC
>TRBV11-2|16|NA|NA|TRBJ2-3
CANSRGLAATTDTQYF
TGTGCCAACAGCCGAGGACTGGCAGCCACCACAGATACGCAGTATTTT
>TRBV6-6|14|NA|TRBD1|TRBJ2-2
CVSSYSQGVGELFF
TGTGTCAGCAGTTACTCGCAGGGGGTCGGGGAGCTGTTTTTT
>TRBV11-2|19|NA|NA|TRBJ2-1
CASSPRSGGVETSWNTQFF
TGTGCCAGCAGCCCCCGGTCAGGGGGCGTAGAGACTAGCTGGAATACGCAGTTCTTC